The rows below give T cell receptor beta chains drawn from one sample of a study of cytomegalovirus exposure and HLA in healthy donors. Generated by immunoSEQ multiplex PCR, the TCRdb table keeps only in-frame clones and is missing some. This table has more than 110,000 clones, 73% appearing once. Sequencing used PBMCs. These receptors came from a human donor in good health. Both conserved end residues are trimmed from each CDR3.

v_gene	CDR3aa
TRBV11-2	ASSSTPYGYT
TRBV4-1	ASSQPGQGGGYT
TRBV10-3	AIRASDEQY
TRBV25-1	ASSESRLAGGITDTQY
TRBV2	ASRRDRNTEAF
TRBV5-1	ASSLMEGGTEAF
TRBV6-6	ASRPGRGQNYGYT
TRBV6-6	ASTPGSKGAYEQY
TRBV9	ASSVGQGHSYEQY
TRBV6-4	ASSDSSQGVVDSPLH
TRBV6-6	ASSYSQGRYEQY
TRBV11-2	ASSPSRGLNNEQF
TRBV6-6	ASSYLEGSSYGYT
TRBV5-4	ASSLWTGGHHQPQH
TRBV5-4	ASTQDGNTIY
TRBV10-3	AIRQGAPITEAF
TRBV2	ASSQSDYGYT
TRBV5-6	ASSLWLAGNIQY
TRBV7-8	ASSLGTSGGAYTQY
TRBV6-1	ASSEFASGPQH
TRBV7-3	ASSSSGLAGPPYNEQF
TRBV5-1	ASSLSGVDSPLH
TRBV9	ASSVRGNTGELF
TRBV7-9	ASGQGAPGGELF
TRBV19	ASRTPGGRETQY
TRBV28	ATRDLHNSPLH
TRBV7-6	ASSLGTSGSTDTQY